These 23 T cell receptor beta chains came from one sample sequenced in a study of cytomegalovirus exposure and HLA in healthy donors. Repertoires were generated with immunoSEQ multiplex PCR, while TCRdb's copy carries only in-frame clones and drops some. The sample records tens of thousands of clones, around 95% being singletons. The sequenced material came from PBMCs. All receptors derive from a man between 18 and 29 years old in good health and CMV-seronegative.

This chain connects TRBV7-8 to TRBJ1-2; D unclear. The CDR3 totals 15 residues. The V gene lost 1 base and the J gene lost 3 bases, with 12 bases spanning the gap. Germline lookup yields CDR1 SGHVS and CDR2 FQNEAQ. The CDR3, as DNA: TGTGCCAGCAGCTTAGATGTGGGCAGCCACTATGGCTACACCTTC. It yields the protein CASSLDVGSHYGYTF.

The V call is TRBV30, the J call TRBJ2-5; 8 nucleotides agree with TRBD1. Germline CDR1 and CDR2: GTSNPN and SVGIG (reference sequence). The CDR3 spans 15 residues. V lost 1 base to trimming and J lost 2 bases; unmatched junction nucleotides: 6. CDR3 sequence: CAWSGLYRGQETQYF. The CDR3 region has the DNA TGTGCCTGGAGTGGGCTATACAGGGGGCAAGAGACCCAGTACTTC. Based on the CDR3 plus reference TRBV30 and TRBJ2-5, the full variable domain is SQTIHQWPATLVQPVGSPLSLECTVEGTSNPNLYWYRQAAGRGLQLLFYSVGIGQISSEVPQNLSASRPQDRQFILSSKKLLLSDSGFYLCAWSGLYRGQETQYFGPGTRLLVL.

The gene calls are TRBV11-2 and TRBJ2-1, with 7 bases lining up with TRBD2. CDR3 length: 16 amino acids. Germline CDR1 reads SGHAT; CDR2 reads FQNNGV. The J segment lost 8 bases and the V segment lost 3 bases, leaving 13 bases of the junction unmatched. CDR3 in DNA: TGTGCCAGCAGCTTTGGATTCGGGGGGATCGGAGATGAGCAGTTCTTC. Translating it yields CASSFGFGGIGDEQFF.

The chain has TRBV20-1 and TRBJ2-7, with D perhaps TRBD2 (6 bases). The germline V gene encodes CDR1 DFQATT and CDR2 SNEGSKA (reference sequence). The CDR3 runs to 11 residues. V lost 2 bases to trimming and J lost 7 bases, with 9 bases between them. CDR3 residues: CSARQSGEQYF. DNA of the CDR3: TGCAGTGCTAGACAGAGCGGGGAGCAGTACTTC.

This chain uses TRBV7-9 with TRBJ1-4, with no clear D. The CDR3 has 12 amino acids. Germline V gene sequence: CDR1 SEHNR, CDR2 FQNEAQ (reference sequence). V was clipped by 5 bases and J by 10 bases, with 11 bases between them. The CDR3 reads CASSPLSGKLFF. The DNA for the CDR3 is TGTGCCAGCAGCCCCCTCAGCGGAAAACTGTTTTTT.

J is TRBJ2-7 and V is TRBV11-3, with 7 positions matching TRBD1. With 5 bases clipped from V and 0 bases from J, the junction kept 7 bases outside the gene matches. The CDR3 loop spans 15 amino acids. Germline CDR1 is SGHNT and CDR2 is YENEEA. As DNA, the CDR3 is TGTGCCAGCAGCCCTGAGGGGGCGAGCTCCTACGAGCAGTACTTC. The encoded protein is CASSPEGASSYEQYF. Supplemented by reference TRBV11-3 and TRBJ2-7, the full variable domain reads EAGVVQSPRYKIIEKKQPVAFWCNPISGHNTLYWYLQNLGQGPELLIRYENEEAVDDSQLPKDRFSAERLKGVDSTLKIQPAELGDSAVYLCASSPEGASSYEQYFGPGTRLTVT.

This clone was detected only a few times. V and J are TRBV27 and TRBJ1-2; D may be TRBD1 (5 bases). The germline V gene has CDR1 MNHEY and CDR2 SMNVEV (reference sequence). CDR3 size: 11 residues. Trimming removed 6 bases from V and 7 bases from J, with 9 bases in between. In nucleotides, the CDR3 is TGTGCCAGCAGCGACGGGGGTGGCTACACCTTC. It yields the protein CASSDGGGYTF.

The rearrangement joins TRBV5-6 to TRBJ1-1; D ambiguous. The CDR3 extends over 15 amino acids. The germline V gene encodes CDR1 SGHDT and CDR2 YYEEEE. Trimming removed 1 base at V and 0 bases at J, with 10 bases between. CDR3 in DNA: TGTGCCAGCAGCTTGTTGGCCGGGATGAACACTGAAGCTTTCTTT. Translation: CASSLLAGMNTEAFF.

The J gene is TRBJ1-5, the V gene TRBV10-3; 9 bases match TRBD1. Germline V CDR1 and CDR2: ENHRY, SYGVKD. V dropped 4 bases and J dropped 5; count of bases not matched to a gene: 6. The length of the CDR3 is 15 residues. The chain's CDR3 is CAISGDRDPYQPQHF. In nucleotides, the CDR3 is TGTGCCATCAGTGGGGACAGGGATCCCTATCAGCCCCAGCATTTT.

The chain has TRBV6-9 and TRBJ1-4; a possible D gene is TRBD1 (6 bases). The CDR3 is 18 residues long. V lost 0 bases to trimming and J lost 3 bases, with 17 bases between them. Germline CDR1 is MNHGY and CDR2 is SVAAGI. The CDR3, as DNA: TGTGCCAGCAGTTATTCGGGAGGGGGAGGTGAGGCTAATGAAAAACTGTTTTTT. Translated, it gives CASSYSGGGGEANEKLFF.

The V call is TRBV5-4, the J call TRBJ2-5; 9 bases line up with TRBD1. Germline V gives CDR1 SGHNT, CDR2 YYREEE (reference sequence). With V trimmed by 4 bases and J by 3 bases, 10 bases remained unmatched. The CDR3 has 16 amino acids. The CDR3 protein is CASSTQAGTGKETQYF. The CDR3, as DNA: TGTGCCAGCAGCACCCAAGCCGGGACAGGGAAAGAGACCCAGTACTTC. Full variable domain (rest looked up from reference TRBV5-4 and TRBJ2-5): ETGVTQSPTHLIKTRGQQVTLRCSSQSGHNTVSWYQQALGQGPQFIFQYYREEENGRGNFPPRFSGLQFPNYSSELNVNALELDDSALYLCASSTQAGTGKETQYFGPGTRLLVL.

The J gene is TRBJ1-2, the V gene TRBV4-2; perhaps TRBD1 as D (5 bases). The V gene lost 0 bases and the J gene lost 4 bases, with 15 bases spanning the gap. The germline gives CDR1 LGHNA, CDR2 YNFKEQ. The CDR3 runs 16 residues. The CDR3 loop reads CASSQEGSPRAYGYTF. The DNA for the CDR3 is TGTGCCAGCAGCCAAGAGGGCTCCCCCAGGGCCTATGGCTACACCTTC.

The V call is TRBV5-1, the J call TRBJ2-2; 7 positions agree with TRBD2. The V and J ends lost 5 bases and 0 bases, in that order; junction bases with no gene match: 7. The CDR3 runs to 16 residues. CDR1 is SGHRS and CDR2 is YFSETQ in the germline V gene. Here the CDR3 DNA reads TGCGCCAGCAGGGGGGGGACTATTTCGAACACCGGGGAGCTGTTTTTT. This sequence encodes CASRGGTISNTGELFF.

The CDR3 is CASSRQGAGYGYTF. The CDR3 nucleotides are TGTGCCAGCAGTCGACAAGGCGCGGGGTATGGCTACACCTTC. The chain carries TRBV5-4 and TRBJ1-2; D uncertain. CDR3 length: 14 amino acids. Germline values: CDR1 SGHNT, CDR2 YYREEE (reference sequence). Trimming shortened V by 5 bases and J by 5 bases, and 16 bases separated the two germline ends.

This chain uses TRBV28 with TRBJ2-7; TRBD1 is a possible D gene (5 bases). The CDR3 is 13 amino acids. Trimming shortened V by 3 bases and J by 0 bases, and 6 bases separated the two germline ends. Germline assignment: CDR1 MDHEN and CDR2 SYDVKM. The CDR3 loop reads CASSLGRSYEQYF. In nucleotides, the CDR3 is TGTGCCAGCAGTTTGGGGCGCTCCTACGAGCAGTACTTC.

This chain connects TRBV7-2 to TRBJ2-7, with 9 bases identical to TRBD1. Germline CDR1 and CDR2: SGHTA and FQGNSA. V shed 5 bases, J shed 4 bases, and the junction held 12 bases outside the gene matches. The CDR3 loop spans 16 amino acids. The CDR3 DNA is TGTGCCAGCAGCCCCTACACCGGGACAGGGTATTACGAGCAGTACTTC. Amino acids: CASSPYTGTGYYEQYF.

The chain has TRBV5-1 and TRBJ2-7, with TRBD1 identical over 8 bases. The CDR3 has 14 amino acids. Germline lookup yields CDR1 SGHRS and CDR2 YFSETQ. With V trimmed by 4 bases and J by 5 bases, 8 bases remained unmatched. The CDR3 here is CASSPRDRLHEQYF. In DNA, the CDR3 is TGCGCCAGCAGCCCCCGGGACAGGCTCCACGAGCAGTACTTC.

The genes are TRBV28 and TRBJ2-2, with TRBD1 matching over 10 bases. The V gene end was trimmed by 1 base and the J gene end by 0 bases; junction bases not matched to a gene: 2. The germline CDR1 and CDR2 sequences are MDHEN and SYDVKM. The CDR3 has 17 amino acids. The CDR3 is CASSLLGTGANTGELFF. CDR3 bases: TGTGCCAGCAGTTTATTGGGGACAGGGGCGAACACCGGGGAGCTGTTTTTT.

The CDR3 sequence: CAWRFALETWYGYTF. The CDR3 DNA sequence: TGTGCCTGGAGATTTGCCCTGGAGACTTGGTATGGCTACACCTTC. The rearrangement links TRBV30 to TRBJ1-2; no clear D gene. V was shortened by 3 bases and J by 5 bases, with 19 bases between the two germline ends. CDR3 size: 15 residues. Germline CDR1 reads GTSNPN; CDR2 reads SVGIG (reference sequence).

The rearrangement joins TRBV20-1 to TRBJ1-2, with TRBD1 identical over 8 bases. The CDR3 spans 11 residues. V lost 6 bases, J lost 13 bases, and 10 bases stayed unmatched. The germline CDR1 and CDR2 sequences are DFQATT and SNEGSKA (reference sequence). The CDR3 DNA sequence: TGCAGTGCCACTAACAGGGGGGCTCGCACCTTC. It codes for CSATNRGARTF.

The genes are TRBV10-1 and TRBJ1-1; D not resolved. Germline CDR1 and CDR2: WNHNN and SYGVQD (reference sequence). Trimming left V 3 bases short and J 12 bases short, with 14 bases between. The CDR3 loop spans 12 amino acids. As DNA, the CDR3 is TGCGCCAGCAGTGACTCGGCGGAGAGGCCTTTCTTT. Translating it yields CASSDSAERPFF.

The chain has TRBV12-2 and TRBJ2-2; the table gives TRBD2 as D, unverified against the DNA. TRBV12-2 is a known pseudogene. The CDR3 consists of 18 residues. The CDR3: CASRLGTSGRTNTGELFF. The CDR3 region has the DNA TGTGCAAGTCGCTTAGGGACTAGCGGGAGAACGAACACCGGGGAGCTGTTTTTT.

The V call is TRBV4-1, the J call TRBJ2-7; possibly TRBD1 for D (6 bases). Germline V lookup: CDR1 MGHRA, CDR2 YSYEKL. The CDR3 sequence is 16 residues long. Trimming took off 0 bases at V and 3 bases at J, with 15 bases between the two ends. For the CDR3, the DNA is TGCGCCAGCAGCCAAGATAGCACAGGGAGTTTCTACGAGCAGTACTTC. Its protein product is CASSQDSTGSFYEQYF.